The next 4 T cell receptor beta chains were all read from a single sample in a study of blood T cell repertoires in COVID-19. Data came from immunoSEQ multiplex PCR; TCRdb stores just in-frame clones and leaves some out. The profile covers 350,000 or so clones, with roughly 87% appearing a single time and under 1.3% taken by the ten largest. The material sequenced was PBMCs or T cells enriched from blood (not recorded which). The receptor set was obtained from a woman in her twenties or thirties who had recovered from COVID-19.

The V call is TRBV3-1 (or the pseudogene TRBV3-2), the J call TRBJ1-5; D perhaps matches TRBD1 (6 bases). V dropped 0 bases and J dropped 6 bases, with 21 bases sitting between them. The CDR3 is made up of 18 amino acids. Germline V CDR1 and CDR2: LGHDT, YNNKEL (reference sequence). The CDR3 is CASSQEKVGGAQSQPQHF. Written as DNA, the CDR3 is TGTGCCAGCAGCCAAGAAAAAGTTGGGGGGGCGCAGAGTCAGCCCCAGCATTTT.

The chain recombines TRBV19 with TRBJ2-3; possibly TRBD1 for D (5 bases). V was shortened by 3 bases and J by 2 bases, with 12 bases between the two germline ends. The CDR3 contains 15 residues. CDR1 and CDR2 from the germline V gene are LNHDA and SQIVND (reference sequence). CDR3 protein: CASSMRQDNTDTQYF. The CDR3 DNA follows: TGTGCCAGTAGTATGAGGCAGGACAACACAGATACGCAGTATTTT. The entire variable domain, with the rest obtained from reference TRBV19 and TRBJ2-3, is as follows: DGGITQSPKYLFRKEGQNVTLSCEQNLNHDAMYWYRQDPGQGLRLIYYSQIVNDFQKGDIAEGYSVSREKKESFPLTVTSAQKNPTAFYLCASSMRQDNTDTQYFGPGTRLTVL.

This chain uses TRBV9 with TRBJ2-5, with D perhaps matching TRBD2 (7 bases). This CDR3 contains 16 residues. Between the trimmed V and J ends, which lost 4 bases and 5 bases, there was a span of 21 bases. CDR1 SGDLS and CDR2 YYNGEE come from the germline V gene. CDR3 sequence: CASSSGGIGGGETQYF. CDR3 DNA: TGTGCCAGCAGCTCCGGGGGGATCGGGGGCGGGGAGACCCAGTACTTC. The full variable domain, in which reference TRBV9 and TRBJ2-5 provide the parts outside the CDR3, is DSGVTQTPKHLITATGQRVTLRCSPRSGDLSVYWYQQSLDQGLQFLIQYYNGEERAKGNILERFSAQQFPDLHSELNLSSLELGDSALYFCASSSGGIGGGETQYFGPGTRLLVL.

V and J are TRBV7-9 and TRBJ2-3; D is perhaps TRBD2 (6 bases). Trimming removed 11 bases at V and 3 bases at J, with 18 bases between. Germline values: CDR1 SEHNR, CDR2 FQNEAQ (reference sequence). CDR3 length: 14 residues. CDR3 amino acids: CALRGGARTDTQYF. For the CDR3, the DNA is TGTGCCCTGCGAGGAGGGGCGAGGACAGATACGCAGTATTTT.